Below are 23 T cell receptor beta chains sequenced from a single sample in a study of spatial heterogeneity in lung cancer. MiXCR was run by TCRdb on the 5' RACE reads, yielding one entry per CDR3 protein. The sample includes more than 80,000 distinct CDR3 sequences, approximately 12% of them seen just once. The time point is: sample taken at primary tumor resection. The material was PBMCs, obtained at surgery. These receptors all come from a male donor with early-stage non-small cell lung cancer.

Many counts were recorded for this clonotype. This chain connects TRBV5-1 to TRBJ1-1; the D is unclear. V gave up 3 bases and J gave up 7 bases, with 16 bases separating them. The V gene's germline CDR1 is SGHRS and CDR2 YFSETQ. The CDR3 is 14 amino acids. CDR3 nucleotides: TGCGCCAGCAGCTCCCATTCGGGGTTGGATGAAGCTTTCTTT. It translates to CASSSHSGLDEAFF. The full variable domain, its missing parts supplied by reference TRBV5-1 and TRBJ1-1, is KAGVTQTPRYLIKTRGQQVTLSCSPISGHRSVSWYQQTPGQGLQFLFEYFSETQRNKGNFPGRFSGRQFSNSRSEMNVSTLELGDSALYLCASSSHSGLDEAFFGQGTRLTVV.

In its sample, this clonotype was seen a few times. In nucleotides, the CDR3 is TGTGCCAGCAGGAAACTCCCGATGGCTAGCGGGGGAGACAATGAGCAGTTCTTC. As protein: CASRKLPMASGGDNEQFF. The genes are TRBV7-2 and TRBJ2-1; 10 nucleotides align to TRBD2. CDR3 length: 18 residues. The V gene end was trimmed by 6 bases and the J gene end by 5 bases; junction bases not matched to a gene: 16. Germline V gene data show CDR1 as SGHTA and CDR2 as FQGNSA.

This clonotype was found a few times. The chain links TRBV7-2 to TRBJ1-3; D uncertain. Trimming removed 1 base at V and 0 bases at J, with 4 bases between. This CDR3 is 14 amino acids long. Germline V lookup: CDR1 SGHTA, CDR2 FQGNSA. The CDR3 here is CASSLETSGNTIYF. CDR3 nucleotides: TGTGCCAGCAGCTTAGAAACCTCTGGAAACACCATATATTTT.

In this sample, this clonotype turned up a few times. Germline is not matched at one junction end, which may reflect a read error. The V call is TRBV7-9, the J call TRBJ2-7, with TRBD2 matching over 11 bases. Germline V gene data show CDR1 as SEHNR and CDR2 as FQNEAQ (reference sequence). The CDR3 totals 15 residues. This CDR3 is CASSLASGRFNEQYF. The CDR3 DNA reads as TGTGCCAGCAGCCTAGCTAGCGGGAGGTTCAACGAGCAGTACTTC.

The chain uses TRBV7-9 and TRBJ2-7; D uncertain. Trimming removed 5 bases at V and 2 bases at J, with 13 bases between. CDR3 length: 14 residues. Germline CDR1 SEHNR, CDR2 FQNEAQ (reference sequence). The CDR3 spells CASSQFGPTYEQYF. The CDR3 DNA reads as TGTGCCAGCAGCCAGTTTGGGCCTACCTACGAGCAGTACTTC.

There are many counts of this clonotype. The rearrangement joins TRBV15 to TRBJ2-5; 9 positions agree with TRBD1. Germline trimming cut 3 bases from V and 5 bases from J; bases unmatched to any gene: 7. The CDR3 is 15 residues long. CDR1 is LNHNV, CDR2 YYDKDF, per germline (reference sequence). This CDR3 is CATSRHRGRGETQYF. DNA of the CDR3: TGTGCCACCAGCAGGCACAGGGGGCGCGGGGAGACCCAGTACTTC.

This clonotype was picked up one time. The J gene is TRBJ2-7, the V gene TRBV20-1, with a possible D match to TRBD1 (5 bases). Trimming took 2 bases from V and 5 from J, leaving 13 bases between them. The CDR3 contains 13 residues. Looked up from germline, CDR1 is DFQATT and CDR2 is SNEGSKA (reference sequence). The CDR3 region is CSARSGMMNEQYF. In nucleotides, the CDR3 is TGCAGTGCTAGATCAGGGATGATGAACGAGCAGTACTTC.

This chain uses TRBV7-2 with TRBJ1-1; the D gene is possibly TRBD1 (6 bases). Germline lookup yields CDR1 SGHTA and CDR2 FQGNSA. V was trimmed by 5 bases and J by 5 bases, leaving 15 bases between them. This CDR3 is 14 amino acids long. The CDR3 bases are TGTGCCAGCAGCCCCGGGACATTTGTGACTGAAGCTTTCTTT. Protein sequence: CASSPGTFVTEAFF. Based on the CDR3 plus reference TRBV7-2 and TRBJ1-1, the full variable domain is GAGVSQSPSNKVTEKGKDVELRCDPISGHTALYWYRQSLGQGLEFLIYFQGNSAPDKSGLPSDRFSAERTGGSVSTLTIQRTQQEDSAVYLCASSPGTFVTEAFFGQGTRLTVV.

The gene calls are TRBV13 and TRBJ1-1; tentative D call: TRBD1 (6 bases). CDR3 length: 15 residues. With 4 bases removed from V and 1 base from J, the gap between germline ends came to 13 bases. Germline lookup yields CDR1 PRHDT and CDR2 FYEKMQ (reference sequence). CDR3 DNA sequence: TGTGCCAGCAGCTCCTCCCGGGGGCCGAACACTGAAGCTTTCTTT. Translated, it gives CASSSSRGPNTEAFF.

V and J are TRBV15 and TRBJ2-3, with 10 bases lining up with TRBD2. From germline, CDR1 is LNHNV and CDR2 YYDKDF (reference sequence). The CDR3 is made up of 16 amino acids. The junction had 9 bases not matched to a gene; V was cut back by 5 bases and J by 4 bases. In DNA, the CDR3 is TGTGCCACCAGCTACTTACTAGCGGGGCTCGCAGATACGCAGTATTTT. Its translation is CATSYLLAGLADTQYF.

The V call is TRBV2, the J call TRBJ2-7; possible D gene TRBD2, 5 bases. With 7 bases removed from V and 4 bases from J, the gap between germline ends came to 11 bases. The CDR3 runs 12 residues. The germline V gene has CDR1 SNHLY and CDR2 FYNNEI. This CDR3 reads CASTRDQYEQYF. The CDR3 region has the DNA TGTGCCAGCACCCGGGATCAATACGAGCAGTACTTC.

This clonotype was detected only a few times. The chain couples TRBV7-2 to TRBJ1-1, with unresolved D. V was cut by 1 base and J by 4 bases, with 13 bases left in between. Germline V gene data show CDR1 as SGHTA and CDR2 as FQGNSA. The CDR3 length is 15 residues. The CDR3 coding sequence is TGTGCCAGCAGCTTAGATGACGACGAGGGCACTGAAGCTTTCTTT. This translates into CASSLDDDEGTEAFF.

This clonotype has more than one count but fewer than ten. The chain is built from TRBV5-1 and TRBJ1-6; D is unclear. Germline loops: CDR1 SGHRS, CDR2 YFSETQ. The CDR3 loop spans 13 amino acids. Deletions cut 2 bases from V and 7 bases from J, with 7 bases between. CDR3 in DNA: TGCGCCAGCAGCTTCCAGGAGAATTCACCCCTCCACTTT. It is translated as CASSFQENSPLHF. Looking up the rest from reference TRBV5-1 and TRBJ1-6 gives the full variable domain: KAGVTQTPRYLIKTRGQQVTLSCSPISGHRSVSWYQQTPGQGLQFLFEYFSETQRNKGNFPGRFSGRQFSNSRSEMNVSTLELGDSALYLCASSFQENSPLHFGNGTRLTVT.

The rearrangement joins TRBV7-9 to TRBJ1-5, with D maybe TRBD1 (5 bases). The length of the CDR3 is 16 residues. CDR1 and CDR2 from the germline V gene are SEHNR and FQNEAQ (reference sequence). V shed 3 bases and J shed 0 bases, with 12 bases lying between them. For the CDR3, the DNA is TGTGCCAGCAGCTTTGACGGGGGAGCTAGCAATCAGCCCCAGCATTTT. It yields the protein CASSFDGGASNQPQHF. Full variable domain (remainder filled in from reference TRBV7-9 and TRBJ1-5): DTGVSQNPRHKITKRGQNVTFRCDPISEHNRLYWYRQTLGQGPEFLTYFQNEAQLEKSRLLSDRFSAERPKGSFSTLEIQRTEQGDSAMYLCASSFDGGASNQPQHFGDGTRLSIL.

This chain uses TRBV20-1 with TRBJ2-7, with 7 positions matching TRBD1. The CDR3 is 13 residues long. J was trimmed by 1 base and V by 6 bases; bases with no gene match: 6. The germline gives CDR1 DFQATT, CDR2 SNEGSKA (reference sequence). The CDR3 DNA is TGCAGTGCCCTCACAGGGGTATCCTACGAGCAGTACTTC. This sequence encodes CSALTGVSYEQYF.

CDR3 sequence: CASSLGTSGRGDTQYF. DNA of the CDR3: TGCGCCAGCAGCTTGGGGACTAGCGGGAGGGGAGATACGCAGTATTTT. The chain employs TRBV5-1 and TRBJ2-3, with 15 bases fitting TRBD2. Germline V gene sequence: CDR1 SGHRS, CDR2 YFSETQ. J was trimmed by 5 bases and V by 0 bases; bases with no gene match: 1. The CDR3 covers 16 residues.

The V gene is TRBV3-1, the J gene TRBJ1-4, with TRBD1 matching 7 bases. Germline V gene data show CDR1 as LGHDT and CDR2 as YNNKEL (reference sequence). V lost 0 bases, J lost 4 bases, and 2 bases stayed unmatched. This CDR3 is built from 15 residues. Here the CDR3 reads CASSQEAGGNEKLFF. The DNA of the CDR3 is TGTGCCAGCAGCCAAGAGGCAGGGGGTAATGAAAAACTGTTTTTT.

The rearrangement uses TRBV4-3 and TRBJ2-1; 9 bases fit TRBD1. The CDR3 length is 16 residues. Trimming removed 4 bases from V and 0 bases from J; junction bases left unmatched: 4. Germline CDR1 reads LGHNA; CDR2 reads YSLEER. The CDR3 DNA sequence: TGCGCCAGCAGCCCCACACAGGGGGCCTCCTACAATGAGCAGTTCTTC. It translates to CASSPTQGASYNEQFF.

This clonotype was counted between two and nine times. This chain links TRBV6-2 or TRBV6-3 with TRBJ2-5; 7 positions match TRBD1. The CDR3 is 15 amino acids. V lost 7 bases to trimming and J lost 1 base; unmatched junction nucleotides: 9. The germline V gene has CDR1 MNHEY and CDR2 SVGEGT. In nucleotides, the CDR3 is TGTGCCAGCAAGAAGCAACAGGGGTTCCAAGAGACCCAGTACTTC. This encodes CASKKQQGFQETQYF.

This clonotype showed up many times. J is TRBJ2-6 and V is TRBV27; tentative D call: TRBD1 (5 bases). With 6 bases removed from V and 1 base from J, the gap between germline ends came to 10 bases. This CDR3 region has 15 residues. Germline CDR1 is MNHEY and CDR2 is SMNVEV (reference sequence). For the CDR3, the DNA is TGTGCCAGCAGAAGGCAGGGTTCTGGGGCCAACGTCCTGACTTTC. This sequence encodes CASRRQGSGANVLTF.

This CDR3 reads CASSFYAGTREQYF. Written as DNA, the CDR3 is TGTGCCAGCAGTTTTTATGCAGGGACCCGCGAGCAGTACTTC. V usage is TRBV12-3 or TRBV12-4 and J usage is TRBJ2-7; D might be TRBD1 or TRBD2, each matching 5 bases. Deletions cut 3 bases from V and 6 bases from J, with 15 bases between. This CDR3 spans 14 amino acids.

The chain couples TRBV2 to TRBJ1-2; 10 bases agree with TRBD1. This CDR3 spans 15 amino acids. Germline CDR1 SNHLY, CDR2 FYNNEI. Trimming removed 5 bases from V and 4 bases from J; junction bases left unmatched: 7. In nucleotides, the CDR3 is TGTGCCAGCAGTTCTGGGACAGGGGAGGTCTATGGCTACACCTTC. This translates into CASSSGTGEVYGYTF. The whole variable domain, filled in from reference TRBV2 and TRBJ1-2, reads EPEVTQTPSHQVTQMGQEVILRCVPISNHLYFYWYRQILGQKVEFLVSFYNNEISEKSEIFDDQFSVERPDGSNFTLKIRSTKLEDSAMYFCASSSGTGEVYGYTFGSGTRLTVV.

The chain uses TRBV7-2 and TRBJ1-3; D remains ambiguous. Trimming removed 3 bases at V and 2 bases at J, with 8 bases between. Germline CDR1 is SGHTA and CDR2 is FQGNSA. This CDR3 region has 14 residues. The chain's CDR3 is CASSFFLPGNTIYF. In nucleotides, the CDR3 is TGTGCCAGCAGCTTCTTCCTGCCTGGAAACACCATATATTTT.